This T cell receptor beta chain stems from a study of immune evolution from preneoplasia to lung adenocarcinoma. Findings and caveats of the study: Later-stage lesions seemingly showed higher T cell density and diversity than normal lung.

The protocol was immunoSEQ multiplex PCR, while the TCRdb copy is restricted to in-frame clones and leaves out a portion. This sample has around 5,000 clones, with around 79% found just once. As concerns this clone: What it recognizes is unknown.

Two lung cancer pathologists independently confirmed each histologic diagnosis. This CDR3 is 11 amino acids long. Germline-derived CDR1 and CDR2 are WNHNN and SYGVQD (reference sequence). Trimming removed 5 bases at V and 4 bases at J, with 6 bases between. The sequence was obtained from a person in their sixties or seventies with lung adenocarcinoma. The material sequenced was FFPE normal lung tissue adjacent to the tumor. The rearrangement joins TRBV10-1 to TRBJ2-7, with D unresolved. The CDR3 nucleotides are TGCGCCAGCAGTCAAGGGTACGAGCAGTACTTC. Its translation: CASSQGYEQYF.